These 10 T cell receptor beta chains were all obtained from the same sample, sequenced in a study of T cells in Graves' hyperthyroidism and ophthalmopathy. Amplification targeted TCR beta CDR3 regions from RNA transcripts. HTBI primers were employed in a first-round RT-PCR of the TCR CDR3. TCRdb used MiXCR to reprocess the multiplex PCR reads, holding one entry per CDR3 protein. The table has a few hundred thousand distinct CDR3 sequences, more than 14% seen once. The sequencing sample was made of blood. The origin of the receptors is a woman under 40 with Graves' ophthalmopathy.

This clonotype has a count of ten or more. The rearrangement joins TRBV28 to TRBJ2-1; 9 nucleotides line up with TRBD2. V shed 6 bases and J 4 bases; nucleotides not matched to a gene: 10. Germline V gene lookup returns CDR1 MDHEN and CDR2 SYDVKM. CDR3 length: 16 residues. The CDR3 protein is CASRRGGGAFYNEQFF. The CDR3 nucleotides are TGTGCCAGCAGGCGGGGCGGGGGGGCCTTTTACAATGAGCAGTTCTTC.

This clonotype was counted many times. The V and J genes are TRBV3-1 and TRBJ2-2, with TRBD1 identical over 8 bases. The CDR3 loop spans 14 amino acids. Looked up from germline, CDR1 is LGHDT and CDR2 is YNNKEL (reference sequence). With 7 bases clipped from V and 5 bases from J, the junction kept 6 bases outside the gene matches. The CDR3 coding sequence is TGTGCCAGCAACGGACAGGGAGGTACCGGGGAGCTGTTTTTT. It is translated as CASNGQGGTGELFF.

The table lists this clonotype with many counts. The J gene is TRBJ2-5, the V gene TRBV20-1, with 10 bases that match TRBD2. From germline, CDR1 is DFQATT and CDR2 SNEGSKA (reference sequence). The CDR3 sequence is 17 residues long. The V gene end was trimmed by 0 bases and the J gene end by 3 bases; junction bases not matched to a gene: 10. In DNA form, the CDR3 reads TGCAGTGCTAGAGAAGTGACCCCAGCGGGGGGGAAAGAGACCCAGTACTTC. This encodes CSAREVTPAGGKETQYF.

The CDR3 DNA sequence: TGTGCCAGCAGCCAGGTCACGGCCTATAATTCACCCCTCCACTTT. The encoded protein is CASSQVTAYNSPLHF. The V call is TRBV14, the J call TRBJ1-6; D is unclear. The CDR3 loop spans 15 amino acids. With 3 bases removed from V and 2 bases from J, the gap between germline ends came to 8 bases. Germline V gives CDR1 SGHDN, CDR2 FVKESK.

This clonotype was recorded many times. This chain connects TRBV5-6 to TRBJ2-3; D is uncertain. V was trimmed by 1 base and J by 2 bases, leaving 8 bases between them. The germline V gene encodes CDR1 SGHDT and CDR2 YYEEEE. This CDR3 is 14 amino acids long. The CDR3 spells CASSLLDPTDTQYF. In DNA, the CDR3 is TGTGCCAGCAGCTTGTTAGATCCCACAGATACGCAGTATTTT.

This clonotype was counted at least ten times. The V gene is TRBV9, the J gene TRBJ2-7; 8 bases agree with TRBD1. V dropped 3 bases and J dropped 6; count of bases not matched to a gene: 2. This CDR3 is built from 12 residues. In germline, CDR1 is SGDLS, CDR2 YYNGEE. The CDR3 sequence is CASSAQGGEQYF. The CDR3 DNA sequence: TGTGCCAGCAGCGCACAGGGGGGCGAGCAGTACTTC.

This clonotype was counted ten times or more. This sequence joins TRBV7-9 and TRBJ2-7, with 11 bases fitting TRBD1. The CDR3 length is 16 residues. Germline V gene lookup returns CDR1 SEHNR and CDR2 FQNEAQ (reference sequence). The V gene end was trimmed by 4 bases and the J gene end by 6 bases; junction bases not matched to a gene: 11. CDR3 loop: CASSSSGGTGGLEQYF. CDR3 coding DNA: TGTGCCAGCAGCTCCTCAGGAGGGACAGGGGGTCTCGAGCAGTACTTC.

There are many counts of this clonotype. The chain joins TRBV7-9 to TRBJ1-2; no reliable D call. V lost 1 base to trimming and J lost 8 bases, with 8 bases between them. CDR1 and CDR2 (germline): SEHNR, FQNEAQ (reference sequence). The CDR3 is made up of 12 amino acids. The CDR3 DNA sequence: TGTGCCAGCAGCTTAGTCGGGTACGGCTACACCTTC. It is translated as CASSLVGYGYTF.

This clonotype was observed a handful of times. The chain is built from TRBV5-1 and TRBJ2-1; D possibly corresponds to TRBD1 (6 bases). The CDR3 loop spans 14 amino acids. V was clipped by 9 bases and J by 10 bases, with 23 bases between them. Germline V gene sequence: CDR1 SGHRS, CDR2 YFSETQ. CDR3 nucleotides: TGCGCCACCCACACAGGGATCCCAGGCATGGAGCAGTTCTTC. Translation: CATHTGIPGMEQFF.

This clonotype was observed many times. The rearrangement joins TRBV2 to TRBJ1-1; D is unclear. Germline V gene lookup returns CDR1 SNHLY and CDR2 FYNNEI. The CDR3 spans 14 residues. Trimming shortened V by 7 bases and J by 2 bases, and 14 bases separated the two germline ends. For the CDR3, the DNA is TGTGCCAGCATTCATTATCGAGAAAACACTGAAGCTTTCTTT. Translating gives CASIHYRENTEAFF.